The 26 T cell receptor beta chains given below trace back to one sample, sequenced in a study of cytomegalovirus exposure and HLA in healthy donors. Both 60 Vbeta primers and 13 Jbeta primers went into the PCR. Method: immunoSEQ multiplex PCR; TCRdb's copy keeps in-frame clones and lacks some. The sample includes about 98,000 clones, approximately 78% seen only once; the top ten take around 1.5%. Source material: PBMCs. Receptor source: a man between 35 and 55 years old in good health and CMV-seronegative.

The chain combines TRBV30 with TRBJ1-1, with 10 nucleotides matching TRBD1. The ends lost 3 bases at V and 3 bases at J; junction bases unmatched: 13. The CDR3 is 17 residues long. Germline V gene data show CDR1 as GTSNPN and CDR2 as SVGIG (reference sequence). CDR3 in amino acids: CAWREDRGHKRDTEAFF. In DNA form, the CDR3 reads TGTGCCTGGAGAGAAGACAGGGGGCATAAACGGGACACTGAAGCTTTCTTT.

Here the CDR3 DNA reads TGCGCCAGCAGCCAGAACCTAAACAGGAACACTGAAGCTTTCTTT. This codes for CASSQNLNRNTEAFF. This chain connects TRBV5-1 to TRBJ1-1; D remains unclear. In germline, CDR1 is SGHRS, CDR2 YFSETQ. The CDR3 is 15 residues long. Trimming shortened V by 4 bases and J by 1 base, and 14 bases separated the two germline ends. Complete variable domain (other parts from reference TRBV5-1 and TRBJ1-1): KAGVTQTPRYLIKTRGQQVTLSCSPISGHRSVSWYQQTPGQGLQFLFEYFSETQRNKGNFPGRFSGRQFSNSRSEMNVSTLELGDSALYLCASSQNLNRNTEAFFGQGTRLTVV.

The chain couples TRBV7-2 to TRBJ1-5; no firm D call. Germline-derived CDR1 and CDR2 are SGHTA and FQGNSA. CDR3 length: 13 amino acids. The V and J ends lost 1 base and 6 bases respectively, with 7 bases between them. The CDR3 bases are TGTGCCAGCAGCTTAGGGCGGGCTCAGCCCCAGCATTTT. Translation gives CASSLGRAQPQHF.

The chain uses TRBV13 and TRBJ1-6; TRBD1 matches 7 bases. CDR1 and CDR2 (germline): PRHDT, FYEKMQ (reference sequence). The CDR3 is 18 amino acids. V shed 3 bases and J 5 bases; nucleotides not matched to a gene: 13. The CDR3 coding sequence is TGTGCCAGCAGCTTCTCTACCATTGGGACAGCGAATAATTCACCCCTCCACTTT. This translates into CASSFSTIGTANNSPLHF.

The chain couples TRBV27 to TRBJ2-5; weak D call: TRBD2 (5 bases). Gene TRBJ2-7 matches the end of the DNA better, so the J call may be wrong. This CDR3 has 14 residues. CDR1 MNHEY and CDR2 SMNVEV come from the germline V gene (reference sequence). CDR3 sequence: CASASRLGVGEQYF. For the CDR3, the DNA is TGTGCCAGCGCAAGCAGGCTCGGGGTCGGCGAGCAGTACTTC.

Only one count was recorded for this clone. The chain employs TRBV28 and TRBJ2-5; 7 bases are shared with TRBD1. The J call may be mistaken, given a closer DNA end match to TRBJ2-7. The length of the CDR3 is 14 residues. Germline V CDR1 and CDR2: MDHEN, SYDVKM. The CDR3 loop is CASSPGTAPYEQYF. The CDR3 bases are TGTGCCAGCAGTCCCGGGACAGCCCCATACGAGCAGTACTTC.

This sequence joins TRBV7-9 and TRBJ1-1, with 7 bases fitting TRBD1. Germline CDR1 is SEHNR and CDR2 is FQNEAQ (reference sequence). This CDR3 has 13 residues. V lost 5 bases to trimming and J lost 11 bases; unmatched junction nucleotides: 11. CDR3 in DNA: TGTGCCAGCAGCCAGGGGGGCAGTCGGGGTGCTTTCTTT. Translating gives CASSQGGSRGAFF.

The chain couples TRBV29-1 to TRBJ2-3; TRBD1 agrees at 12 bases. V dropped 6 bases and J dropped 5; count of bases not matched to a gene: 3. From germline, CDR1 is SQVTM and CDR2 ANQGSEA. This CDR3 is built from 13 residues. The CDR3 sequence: CSVGQGAGDTQYF. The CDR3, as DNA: TGCAGCGTGGGACAGGGGGCTGGAGATACGCAGTATTTT.

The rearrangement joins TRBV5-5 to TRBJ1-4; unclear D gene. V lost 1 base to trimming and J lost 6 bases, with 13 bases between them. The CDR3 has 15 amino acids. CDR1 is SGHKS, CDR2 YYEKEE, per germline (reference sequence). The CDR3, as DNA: TGTGCCAGCAGCTTGATCTCTGTACCGGATGAAAAACTGTTTTTT. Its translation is CASSLISVPDEKLFF. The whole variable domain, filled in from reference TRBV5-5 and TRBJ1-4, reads DAGVTQSPTHLIKTRGQQVTLRCSPISGHKSVSWYQQVLGQGPQFIFQYYEKEERGRGNFPDRFSARQFPNYSSELNVNALLLGDSALYLCASSLISVPDEKLFFGSGTQLSVL.

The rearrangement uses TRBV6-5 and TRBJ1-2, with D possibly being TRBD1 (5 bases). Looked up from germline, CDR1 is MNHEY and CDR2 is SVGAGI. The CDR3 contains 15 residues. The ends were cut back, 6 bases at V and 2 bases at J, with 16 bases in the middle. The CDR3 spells CASSRDGGINYGYTF. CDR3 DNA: TGTGCCAGCAGCAGGGACGGGGGAATAAACTATGGCTACACCTTC.

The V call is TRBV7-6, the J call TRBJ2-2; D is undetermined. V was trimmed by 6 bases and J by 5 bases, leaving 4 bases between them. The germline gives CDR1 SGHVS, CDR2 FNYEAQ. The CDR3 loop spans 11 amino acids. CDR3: CASSQTGELFF. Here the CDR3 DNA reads TGTGCCAGCAGTCAGACCGGGGAGCTGTTTTTT.

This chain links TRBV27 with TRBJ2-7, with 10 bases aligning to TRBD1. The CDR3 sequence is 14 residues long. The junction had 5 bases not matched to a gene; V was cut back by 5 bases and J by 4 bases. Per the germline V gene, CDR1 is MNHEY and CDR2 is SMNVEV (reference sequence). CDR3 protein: CASSPTGGGYEQYF. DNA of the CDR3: TGTGCCAGCAGTCCGACAGGGGGCGGGTACGAGCAGTACTTC.

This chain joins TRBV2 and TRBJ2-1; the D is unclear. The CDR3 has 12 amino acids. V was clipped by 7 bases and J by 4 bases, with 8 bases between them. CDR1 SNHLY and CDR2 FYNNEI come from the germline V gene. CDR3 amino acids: CASTAGYNEQFF. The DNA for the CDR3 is TGTGCCAGCACGGCAGGTTACAATGAGCAGTTCTTC.

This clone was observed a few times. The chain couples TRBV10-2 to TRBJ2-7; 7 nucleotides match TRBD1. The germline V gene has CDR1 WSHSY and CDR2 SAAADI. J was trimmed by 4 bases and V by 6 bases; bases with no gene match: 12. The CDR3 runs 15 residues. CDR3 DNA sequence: TGCGCCAGCAGAGCCACCGGGACAGTGCCTTACGAGCAGTACTTC. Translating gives CASRATGTVPYEQYF.

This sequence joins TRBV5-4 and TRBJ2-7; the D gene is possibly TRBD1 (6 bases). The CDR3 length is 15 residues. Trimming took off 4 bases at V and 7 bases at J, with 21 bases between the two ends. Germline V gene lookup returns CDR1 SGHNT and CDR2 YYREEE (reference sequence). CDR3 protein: CASSHHGGQLREQYF. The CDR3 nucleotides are TGTGCCAGCAGCCACCATGGGGGACAACTAAGGGAGCAGTACTTC.

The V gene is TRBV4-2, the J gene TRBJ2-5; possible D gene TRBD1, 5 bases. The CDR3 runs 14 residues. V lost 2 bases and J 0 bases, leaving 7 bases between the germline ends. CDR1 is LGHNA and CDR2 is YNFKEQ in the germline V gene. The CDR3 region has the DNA TGTGCCAGCAGCCAAACAGGTGACCAAGAGACCCAGTACTTC. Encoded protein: CASSQTGDQETQYF.

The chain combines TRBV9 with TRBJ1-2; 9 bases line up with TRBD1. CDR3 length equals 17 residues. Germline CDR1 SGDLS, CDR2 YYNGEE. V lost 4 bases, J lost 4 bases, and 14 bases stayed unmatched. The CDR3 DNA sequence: TGTGCCAGCAGCCCTCATCCGGGACAGGGCATAGTCTATGGCTACACCTTC. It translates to CASSPHPGQGIVYGYTF.

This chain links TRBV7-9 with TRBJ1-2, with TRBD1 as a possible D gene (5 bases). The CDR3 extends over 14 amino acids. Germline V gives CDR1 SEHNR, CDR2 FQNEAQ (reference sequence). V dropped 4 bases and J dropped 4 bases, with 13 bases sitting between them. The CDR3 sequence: CASSSEGRAYGYTF. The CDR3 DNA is TGTGCCAGCAGCTCGGAGGGACGAGCCTATGGCTACACCTTC.

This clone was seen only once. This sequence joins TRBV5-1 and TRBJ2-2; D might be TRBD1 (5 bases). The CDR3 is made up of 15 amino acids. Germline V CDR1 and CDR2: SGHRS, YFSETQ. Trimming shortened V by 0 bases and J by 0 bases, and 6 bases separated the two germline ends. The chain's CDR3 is CASSLDRPNTGELFF. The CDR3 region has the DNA TGCGCCAGCAGCTTGGACAGGCCGAACACCGGGGAGCTGTTTTTT.

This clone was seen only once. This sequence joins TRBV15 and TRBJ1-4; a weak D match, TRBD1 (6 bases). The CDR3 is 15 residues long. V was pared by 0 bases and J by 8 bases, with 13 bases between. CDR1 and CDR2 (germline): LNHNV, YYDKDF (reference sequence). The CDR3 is CATSRDGRGGEKLFF. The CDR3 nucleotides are TGTGCCACCAGCAGAGACGGCAGGGGTGGCGAAAAACTGTTTTTT.

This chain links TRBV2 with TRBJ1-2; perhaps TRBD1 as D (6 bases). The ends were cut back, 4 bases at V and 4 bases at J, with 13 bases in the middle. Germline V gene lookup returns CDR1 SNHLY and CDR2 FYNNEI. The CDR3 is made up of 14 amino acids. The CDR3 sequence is CASSVDTRGYGYTF. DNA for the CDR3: TGTGCCAGCAGTGTAGACACCAGGGGCTATGGCTACACCTTC.

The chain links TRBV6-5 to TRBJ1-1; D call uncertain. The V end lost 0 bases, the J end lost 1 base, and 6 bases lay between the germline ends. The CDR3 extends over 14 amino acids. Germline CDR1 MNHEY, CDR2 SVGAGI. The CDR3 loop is CASSYSAGNTEAFF. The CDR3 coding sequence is TGTGCCAGCAGTTACTCGGCAGGGAACACTGAAGCTTTCTTT.

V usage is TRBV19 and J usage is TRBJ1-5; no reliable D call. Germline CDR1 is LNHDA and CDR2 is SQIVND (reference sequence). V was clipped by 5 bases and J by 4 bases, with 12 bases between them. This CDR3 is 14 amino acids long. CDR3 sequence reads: CASSADYSNQPQHF. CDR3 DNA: TGTGCCAGTAGTGCGGACTATTCAAATCAGCCCCAGCATTTT.

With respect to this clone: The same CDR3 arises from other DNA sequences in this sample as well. Written as DNA, the CDR3 is TGTGCCAGCAGACAACTGACAGGGGCCACCGGGGAGCTGTTTTTT. Its translation: CASRQLTGATGELFF. The chain couples TRBV13 to TRBJ2-2, with 8 bases aligning to TRBD1. J lost 4 bases, V lost 6 bases, and 7 bases had no gene match. Per germline, CDR1 PRHDT and CDR2 FYEKMQ (reference sequence). This CDR3 is 15 amino acids long.

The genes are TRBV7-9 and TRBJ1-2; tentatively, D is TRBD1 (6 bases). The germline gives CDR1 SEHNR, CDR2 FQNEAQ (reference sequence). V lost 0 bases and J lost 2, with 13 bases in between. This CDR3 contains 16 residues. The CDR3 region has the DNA TGTGCCAGCAGCTTAGCCCGACAGGAGCAGAACTATGGCTACACCTTC. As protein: CASSLARQEQNYGYTF.

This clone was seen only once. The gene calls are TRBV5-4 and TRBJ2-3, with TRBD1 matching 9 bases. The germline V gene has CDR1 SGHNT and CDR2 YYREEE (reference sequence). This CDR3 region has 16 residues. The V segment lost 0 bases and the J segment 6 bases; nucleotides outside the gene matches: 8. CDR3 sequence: CASSLEQGARGDTQYF. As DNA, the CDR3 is TGTGCCAGCAGCTTGGAACAGGGGGCGAGAGGGGATACGCAGTATTTT.